These 29 T cell receptor beta chains came from one sample sequenced in a study of Ad26.COV2.S vaccination and SARS-CoV-2 variants. Generated by immunoSEQ multiplex PCR, the TCRdb table keeps only in-frame clones and is missing some. Of roughly 350,000 clones in the sample, about 88% were seen once. This sample's treatment: some 19 received Ad26.COV2.S at low or high dose, single or two shots; about 5 received placebo; per-sample allocation not given. Day 63 after the first vaccine or placebo injection was the time point for sampling. The material was peripheral blood, obtained in a trial of Ad26.COV2.S vaccine versus placebo. These receptors all stem from a person aged 18-60 years who received the Ad26.COV2.S COVID-19 vaccine or a placebo.

V is TRBV19 and J is TRBJ2-1; no definite D call. V lost 7 bases to trimming and J lost 3 bases, with 16 bases between them. This CDR3 is 15 amino acids long. CDR1 is LNHDA and CDR2 is SQIVND in the germline V gene (reference sequence). This CDR3 is CASMLGPGVYNEQFF. The CDR3 DNA sequence: TGTGCCAGTATGTTGGGTCCTGGGGTCTACAATGAGCAGTTCTTC.

This rearrangement joins TRBV4-3 to TRBJ1-2; D call uncertain. Trimming shortened V by 0 bases and J by 7 bases, and 15 bases separated the two germline ends. Germline loops: CDR1 LGHNA, CDR2 YSLEER. The CDR3 consists of 15 residues. CDR3 bases: TGCGCCAGCAGCCAAGACTGGCAGAAGTCGGCTGGCTACACCTTC. As protein: CASSQDWQKSAGYTF.

DNA of the CDR3: TGTGCCAGCAGTGACTCGAGGGGGGGGAACGATGAGCAGTTCTTC. It is translated as CASSDSRGGNDEQFF. The chain carries TRBV6-4 and TRBJ2-1; tentatively, D is TRBD2 (7 bases). This CDR3 comprises 15 residues. Germline V CDR1 and CDR2: MRHNA, SNTAGT. The V end was cut by 0 bases, the J end by 8 bases, with 14 bases between.

In its sample, this clone was seen once. The chain has TRBV7-3 and TRBJ2-5; 8 nucleotides line up with TRBD2. After removal of 4 bases from V and 3 bases from J, the junction contained 7 bases not matched to a gene. The CDR3 runs 15 residues. Per germline, CDR1 SGHTA and CDR2 FQGTGA. The CDR3 loop is CASSWGLGLKETQYF. The CDR3 coding sequence is TGTGCCAGCAGCTGGGGACTAGGTCTCAAAGAGACCCAGTACTTC.

This chain links TRBV28 with TRBJ1-1; D might be TRBD1 (5 bases). Per the germline V gene, CDR1 is MDHEN and CDR2 is SYDVKM. V was cut by 2 bases and J by 1 base, with 8 bases left in between. CDR3 size: 14 residues. The chain's CDR3 is CASSLVGGNTEAFF. CDR3 DNA sequence: TGTGCCAGCAGTTTAGTCGGGGGGAACACTGAAGCTTTCTTT.

The rearrangement joins TRBV14 to TRBJ2-2; the match to TRBD2 covers 9 bases. Germline V gene data show CDR1 as SGHDN and CDR2 as FVKESK. The CDR3 is 15 residues long. After removal of 3 bases from V and 5 bases from J, the junction contained 4 bases not matched to a gene. Here the CDR3 DNA reads TGTGCCAGCAGCCACCTTAGCGGGAGTACCGGGGAGCTGTTTTTT. This gives the protein CASSHLSGSTGELFF.

The J gene is TRBJ2-3, the V gene TRBV7-2; D is undetermined. This CDR3 has 12 residues. Between the trimmed V and J ends, which lost 1 base and 7 bases, there was a span of 6 bases. Per germline, CDR1 SGHTA and CDR2 FQGNSA. Here the CDR3 reads CASSLEGYTQYF. CDR3 in DNA: TGTGCCAGCAGCTTAGAGGGCTATACGCAGTATTTT.

The V and J genes are TRBV30 and TRBJ1-1; D unclear. This CDR3 has 14 amino acids. In germline, CDR1 is GTSNPN, CDR2 SVGIG (reference sequence). Trimming took off 5 bases at V and 6 bases at J, with 19 bases between the two ends. CDR3 amino acids: CAWLTSSPSAEAFF. The CDR3 DNA is TGTGCCTGGCTTACGTCGTCCCCCAGCGCTGAAGCTTTCTTT. Variable domain in full (rest from reference TRBV30 and TRBJ1-1): SQTIHQWPATLVQPVGSPLSLECTVEGTSNPNLYWYRQAAGRGLQLLFYSVGIGQISSEVPQNLSASRPQDRQFILSSKKLLLSDSGFYLCAWLTSSPSAEAFFGQGTRLTVV.

The CDR3 protein is CASSVDGNTEAFF. The CDR3 bases are TGTGCCAGCAGCGTAGACGGGAACACTGAAGCTTTCTTT. This sequence joins TRBV9 and TRBJ1-1; D call uncertain. The CDR3 covers 13 residues. Between the trimmed V and J ends, which lost 0 bases and 1 base, there was a span of 4 bases. The germline V gene has CDR1 SGDLS and CDR2 YYNGEE.

The rearrangement links TRBV28 to TRBJ1-2; TRBD1 is a possible D gene (5 bases). V was clipped by 5 bases and J by 7 bases, with 8 bases between them. The CDR3 loop spans 11 amino acids. The germline V gene has CDR1 MDHEN and CDR2 SYDVKM. CDR3: CASSARAGYTF. For the CDR3, the DNA is TGTGCCAGCAGTGCCAGGGCTGGCTACACCTTC.

The V and J genes are TRBV2 and TRBJ1-1, with a possible D match to TRBD1 (5 bases). CDR3 size: 14 residues. Germline assignment: CDR1 SNHLY and CDR2 FYNNEI. Trimming removed 5 bases at V and 1 base at J, with 11 bases between. Here the CDR3 reads CASSRDGTNTEAFF. DNA of the CDR3: TGTGCCAGCAGTCGGGACGGGACGAACACTGAAGCTTTCTTT.

The chain carries TRBV19 and TRBJ1-1; 8 bases map to TRBD1. The V gene end was trimmed by 6 bases and the J gene end by 5 bases; junction bases not matched to a gene: 8. From germline, CDR1 is LNHDA and CDR2 SQIVND (reference sequence). CDR3 size: 14 residues. The CDR3 nucleotides read TGTGCCAGTAGGCGGACAGGGTCCTCGACTGAAGCTTTCTTT. Translation: CASRRTGSSTEAFF.

V usage is TRBV12-5 and J usage is TRBJ2-7; D remains unclear. Germline CDR1 reads LGHNT; CDR2 reads FRNRAP. The germline V and J ends were trimmed by 9 bases and 4 bases, with 4 bases remaining between them. The CDR3 spans 9 residues. CDR3 sequence: CARMYEQYF. Here the CDR3 DNA reads TGTGCTAGGATGTACGAGCAGTACTTC. The whole variable domain, remainder taken from reference TRBV12-5 and TRBJ2-7, is DARVTQTPRHKVTEMGQEVTMRCQPILGHNTVFWYRQTMMQGLELLAYFRNRAPLDDSGMPKDRFSAEMPDATLATLKIQPSEPRDSAVYFCARMYEQYFGPGTRLTVT.

The chain combines TRBV28 with TRBJ1-5, with D perhaps matching TRBD1 (6 bases). Trimming pared 6 bases from V and 4 bases from J, leaving 22 bases between. The germline V gene encodes CDR1 MDHEN and CDR2 SYDVKM. This CDR3 has 17 amino acids. The CDR3 loop reads CASSPTRGGPTNQPQHF. DNA for the CDR3: TGTGCCAGCAGCCCCACACGCGGGGGCCCTACTAATCAGCCCCAGCATTTT. Variable domain in full (rest from reference TRBV28 and TRBJ1-5): DVKVTQSSRYLVKRTGEKVFLECVQDMDHENMFWYRQDPGLGLRLIYFSYDVKMKEKGDIPEGYSVSREKKERFSLILESASTNQTSMYLCASSPTRGGPTNQPQHFGDGTRLSIL.

The J gene is TRBJ2-3, the V gene TRBV5-1; D gene uncertain. V was trimmed by 5 bases and J by 0 bases, leaving 10 bases between them. CDR1 is SGHRS and CDR2 is YFSETQ in the germline V gene. CDR3 size: 14 residues. Written as DNA, the CDR3 is TGCGCCAGCAGAATACAAACTAGCACAGATACGCAGTATTTT. Translated, it gives CASRIQTSTDTQYF.

The rearrangement links TRBV13 to TRBJ1-5; D gene unclear. This CDR3 is 12 amino acids long. V was trimmed by 1 base and J by 6 bases, leaving 4 bases between them. Germline CDR1 is PRHDT and CDR2 is FYEKMQ (reference sequence). Written as DNA, the CDR3 is TGTGCCAGCAGCTTAGAGGGTCAGCCCCAGCATTTT. Its protein product is CASSLEGQPQHF.

This chain connects TRBV4-1 to TRBJ2-1; 13 bases fit TRBD2. CDR1 is MGHRA, CDR2 YSYEKL, per germline. With 0 bases clipped from V and 5 bases from J, the junction kept 1 base outside the gene matches. This CDR3 has 16 residues. This CDR3 reads CASSQDTSGRDNEQFF. DNA for the CDR3: TGCGCCAGCAGCCAAGACACTAGCGGGAGGGACAATGAGCAGTTCTTC.

This rearrangement joins TRBV18 to TRBJ2-7; TRBD2 aligns across 7 bases. The V gene end was trimmed by 6 bases and the J gene end by 5 bases; junction bases not matched to a gene: 4. This CDR3 is 12 amino acids long. Germline CDR1 and CDR2: KGHSH and LQKENI. CDR3 sequence (DNA): TGTGCCAGCTCCCCGCTAGCGGACGAGCAGTACTTC. Translating gives CASSPLADEQYF.

The rearrangement uses TRBV18 and TRBJ1-6; no clear D gene. With 9 bases removed from V and 5 bases from J, the gap between germline ends came to 14 bases. Germline values: CDR1 KGHSH, CDR2 LQKENI. CDR3 size: 14 residues. The CDR3 protein is CAREHEPDNSPLHF. CDR3 DNA: TGTGCCAGGGAACACGAGCCGGATAATTCACCCCTCCACTTT.

This clone occurred once. CDR3 nucleotides: TGTGCCAGCAGCCCGGGAATGGGCGAGCAGTACTTC. Its protein product is CASSPGMGEQYF. This chain uses TRBV7-2 with TRBJ2-7; tentatively, D is TRBD2 (5 bases). The CDR3 spans 12 residues. The V and J ends lost 5 bases and 6 bases respectively, with 11 bases between them. Germline CDR1 is SGHTA and CDR2 is FQGNSA.

The V gene is TRBV14, the J gene TRBJ1-3; D gene uncertain. Germline-derived CDR1 and CDR2 are SGHDN and FVKESK. The V end was cut by 1 base, the J end by 0 bases, with 7 bases between. The CDR3 spans 15 residues. The CDR3 region is CASSQVFSSGNTIYF. DNA for the CDR3: TGTGCCAGCAGCCAAGTTTTCAGCTCTGGAAACACCATATATTTT.

This clone was detected only a few times. V gene TRBV7-8 combines with J gene TRBJ2-1; D unclear. The CDR3 length is 16 residues. CDR1 SGHVS and CDR2 FQNEAQ come from the germline V gene. V was trimmed by 1 base and J by 2 bases, leaving 12 bases between them. Written as DNA, the CDR3 is TGTGCCAGCAGCTTAGGGAGCCTAGGGACCTACAATGAGCAGTTCTTC. This encodes CASSLGSLGTYNEQFF.

The chain links TRBV24-1 to TRBJ2-3, with 7 bases lining up with TRBD1. Trimming took 1 base from V and 5 from J; bases not matched to a gene: 11. The CDR3 sequence is 17 residues long. The germline V gene has CDR1 KGHDR and CDR2 SFDVKD. The CDR3 nucleotides read TGTGCCACCAGTGATTTTACTGCCGACAGGGTAGGAGATACGCAGTATTTT. Its translation is CATSDFTADRVGDTQYF.

The sample holds one count of this clone. This rearrangement joins TRBV9 to TRBJ1-6, with D maybe TRBD1 (6 bases). CDR3 size: 15 residues. Trimming took off 0 bases at V and 4 bases at J, with 8 bases between the two ends. Germline V gene lookup returns CDR1 SGDLS and CDR2 YYNGEE. The CDR3 DNA is TGTGCCAGCAGCGTAGAGGGGGATTATAATTCACCCCTCCACTTT. Its protein is CASSVEGDYNSPLHF.

The chain employs TRBV28 and TRBJ2-1; D assignment may be TRBD1 or TRBD2 (5 bases each). CDR3 length: 13 residues. V was shortened by 6 bases and J by 4 bases, with 10 bases between the two germline ends. Looked up from germline, CDR1 is MDHEN and CDR2 is SYDVKM. CDR3 amino acids: CASSDGGYNEQFF. The CDR3, as DNA: TGTGCCAGCAGCGATGGGGGTTACAATGAGCAGTTCTTC.

V usage is TRBV7-2 and J usage is TRBJ2-2; 9 bases agree with TRBD2. The CDR3 spans 15 residues. In germline, CDR1 is SGHTA, CDR2 FQGNSA. V trimming: 1 base; J trimming: 6 bases; junction bases outside the gene matches: 3. CDR3 sequence reads: CASSLVAGGPGELFF. CDR3 bases: TGTGCCAGCAGCTTAGTTGCGGGGGGGCCCGGGGAGCTGTTTTTT.

The chain carries TRBV5-8 and TRBJ2-2; D may be TRBD1 (6 bases). V dropped 2 bases and J dropped 4 bases, with 9 bases sitting between them. CDR3 length: 14 amino acids. Germline V CDR1 and CDR2: SGHTS, YDEGEE. CDR3 nucleotide sequence: TGTGCCAGCAGCTTTGGACAGCGCACCGGGGAGCTGTTTTTT. Translated: CASSFGQRTGELFF.

This chain links TRBV13 with TRBJ2-2; TRBD2 matches at 15 bases. This CDR3 comprises 18 residues. Trimming at V came to 5 bases and at J to 4 bases, leaving 8 bases not matched to a gene. Looked up from germline, CDR1 is PRHDT and CDR2 is FYEKMQ (reference sequence). DNA for the CDR3: TGTGCCAGCAGCCCAGGACTAGCGGGAGGGCCCGGCACCGGGGAGCTGTTTTTT. Its protein is CASSPGLAGGPGTGELFF.

The genes are TRBV10-3 and TRBJ2-5; D possibly corresponds to TRBD2 (6 bases). The CDR3 runs to 15 residues. V shed 2 bases and J shed 3 bases, with 13 bases lying between them. CDR1 and CDR2 from the germline V gene are ENHRY and SYGVKD. The CDR3 region has the DNA TGTGCCATCAGTGAGCCGGGGGAAAGGGAAGAGACCCAGTACTTC. It specifies CAISEPGEREETQYF.